What follows are 24 T cell receptor beta chains derived from one specimen sequenced in a study of cytomegalovirus exposure and HLA in healthy donors. Amplification used 60 Vbeta primers and 13 Jbeta primers. Measured with immunoSEQ multiplex PCR; TCRdb has only the in-frame clones, and not every one. The repertoire table contains some 55,000 clones. The sample was PBMCs. The receptors derive from a man aged 18 to 30 in good health and CMV-seropositive.

This sequence joins TRBV2 and TRBJ1-1; tentative D call: TRBD1 (5 bases). V was trimmed by 5 bases and J by 1 base, leaving 14 bases between them. This CDR3 is built from 15 residues. CDR1 is SNHLY, CDR2 FYNNEI, per germline. CDR3 DNA sequence: TGTGCCAGCAGTTGGGGGAGGGCGGCGAACACTGAAGCTTTCTTT. Translating gives CASSWGRAANTEAFF.

V is TRBV29-1 and J is TRBJ2-1, with 8 bases lining up with TRBD2. Trimming removed 6 bases from V and 10 bases from J; junction bases left unmatched: 17. Germline V gene sequence: CDR1 SQVTM, CDR2 ANQGSEA. This CDR3 region has 15 residues. CDR3 amino acids: CSVQPGLVGSGEQFF. CDR3 nucleotide sequence: TGCAGCGTCCAACCGGGACTAGTGGGGTCGGGGGAGCAGTTCTTC.

CDR3: CASSQSPGQGTGELFF. The CDR3 DNA follows: TGTGCCAGCTCGCAGTCACCGGGACAGGGAACCGGGGAGCTGTTTTTT. The chain couples TRBV18 to TRBJ2-2, with 9 bases that match TRBD1. From germline, CDR1 is KGHSH and CDR2 LQKENI. This CDR3 is 16 amino acids long. Trimming took 6 bases from V and 5 from J; bases not matched to a gene: 10.

The V gene is TRBV29-1, the J gene TRBJ2-1, with TRBD2 identical over 9 bases. The germline V gene has CDR1 SQVTM and CDR2 ANQGSEA. The CDR3 covers 13 residues. The V gene end was trimmed by 6 bases and the J gene end by 4 bases; junction bases not matched to a gene: 4. The CDR3 DNA reads TGCAGCGTCGGGACTAGCAGGTACAATGAGCAGTTCTTC. Amino acids: CSVGTSRYNEQFF.

The chain couples TRBV7-3 to TRBJ2-2; D is unresolved. V was pared by 1 base and J by 6 bases, with 9 bases between. The CDR3 consists of 14 residues. Germline V gene lookup returns CDR1 SGHTA and CDR2 FQGTGA. The CDR3 protein is CASSLNGRAGELFF. Here the CDR3 DNA reads TGTGCCAGCAGCTTAAATGGTCGGGCCGGGGAGCTGTTTTTT.

The rearrangement links TRBV6-4 to TRBJ1-2; D not certain. Germline values: CDR1 MRHNA, CDR2 SNTAGT. The V end lost 2 bases, the J end lost 3 bases, and 7 bases lay between the germline ends. This CDR3 spans 13 amino acids. CDR3 residues: CASSDREHYGYTF. The DNA for the CDR3 is TGTGCCAGCAGTGACAGGGAGCACTATGGCTACACCTTC.

The rearrangement uses TRBV6-1 and TRBJ2-3; 8 positions match TRBD2. The CDR3 consists of 16 residues. Germline CDR1 is MNHNS and CDR2 is SASEGT. Trimming took 1 base from V and 3 from J; bases not matched to a gene: 6. CDR3 sequence (DNA): TGTGCCAGCAGTGAAGGCCCGGGACTAGTAACAGATACGCAGTATTTT. Protein: CASSEGPGLVTDTQYF.

The chain couples TRBV4-1 to TRBJ2-1; a possible D gene is TRBD1 (5 bases). Trimming shortened V by 0 bases and J by 3 bases, and 12 bases separated the two germline ends. The CDR3 has 16 residues. CDR1 is MGHRA and CDR2 is YSYEKL in the germline V gene. CDR3: CASSQDRGIYYNEQFF. CDR3 in DNA: TGCGCCAGCAGCCAAGATAGGGGTATATACTACAATGAGCAGTTCTTC.

This chain joins TRBV30 and TRBJ1-5; the D gene is possibly TRBD1 (6 bases). Looked up from germline, CDR1 is GTSNPN and CDR2 is SVGIG (reference sequence). This CDR3 spans 15 amino acids. V lost 4 bases, J lost 4 bases, and 17 bases lay in between. CDR3 protein: CAWTPPGTLNQPQHF. The CDR3 bases are TGTGCCTGGACTCCACCCGGGACACTTAATCAGCCCCAGCATTTT.

This chain uses TRBV11-2 with TRBJ2-2; TRBD1 matches 11 bases. Germline assignment: CDR1 SGHAT and CDR2 FQNNGV. This CDR3 has 16 amino acids. Trimming took 5 bases from V and 4 from J; bases not matched to a gene: 6. Written as DNA, the CDR3 is TGTGCCAGCAGCAGAGGGGGGACAGGGGGCACCGGGGAGCTGTTTTTT. It encodes CASSRGGTGGTGELFF.

The chain carries TRBV9 and TRBJ2-7; 9 positions match TRBD2. V was clipped by 2 bases and J by 5 bases; unmatched bases: 5. Germline V gene data show CDR1 as SGDLS and CDR2 as YYNGEE. The CDR3 covers 14 residues. The CDR3 sequence is CASSVPTSGDEQYF. CDR3 DNA: TGTGCCAGCAGCGTCCCGACTAGCGGTGACGAGCAGTACTTC.

The chain joins TRBV11-2 to TRBJ2-2, with D possibly matching TRBD1 (6 bases). This CDR3 contains 14 residues. Germline CDR1 and CDR2: SGHAT and FQNNGV. The V end was cut by 5 bases, the J end by 1 base, with 8 bases between. This CDR3 reads CASSLTGNTGELFF. Written as DNA, the CDR3 is TGTGCCAGCAGCCTGACAGGGAACACCGGGGAGCTGTTTTTT.

CDR3 DNA: TGCACCAGCAGCCAGGGCAGGCGACATGGTGGCTACACCTTC. The encoded protein is CTSSQGRRHGGYTF. The chain uses TRBV1 and TRBJ1-2; the D call TRBD1 from the table was never checked on the DNA. TRBV1 represents a pseudogene. CDR3 length equals 14 residues.

CDR3 nucleotides: TGCGCCAGCAGTACGGGACAGGGAAGCGCCTACGAGCAGTACTTC. This codes for CASSTGQGSAYEQYF. The chain has TRBV10-1 and TRBJ2-7; 9 bases agree with TRBD1. The CDR3 totals 15 residues. Trimming cost V 5 bases and J 2 bases; bases outside gene matches: 7. Germline loops: CDR1 WNHNN, CDR2 SYGVQD (reference sequence).

CDR3 bases: TGTGCCAGCAATACTCAGGGGATTACTAATGAAAAACTGTTTTTT. It is translated as CASNTQGITNEKLFF. The chain couples TRBV2 to TRBJ1-4; the D gene is possibly TRBD1 (6 bases). Deletions cut 7 bases from V and 2 bases from J, with 14 bases between. The germline CDR1 and CDR2 sequences are SNHLY and FYNNEI. The CDR3 covers 15 residues.

This chain joins TRBV25-1 and TRBJ2-7, with D possibly TRBD1 on 6 matching bases. Trimming shortened V by 3 bases and J by 3 bases, and 24 bases separated the two germline ends. This CDR3 is 18 amino acids long. CDR1 and CDR2 (germline): MGHDK, SYGVNS. The CDR3 spells CASSELSESGQLNYEQYF. In DNA, the CDR3 is TGTGCCAGCAGTGAGCTATCGGAGTCCGGACAGTTAAACTACGAGCAGTACTTC.

The chain couples TRBV19 to TRBJ2-2; 9 nucleotides align to TRBD1. In germline, CDR1 is LNHDA, CDR2 SQIVND (reference sequence). The CDR3 covers 15 residues. J gave up 6 bases and V 4 bases, and 6 bases lay outside the gene matches. CDR3 in amino acids: CASSKGQGSAGELFF. The CDR3 DNA reads TGTGCCAGTAGTAAGGGACAGGGAAGTGCCGGGGAGCTGTTTTTT. Full variable domain (rest looked up from reference TRBV19 and TRBJ2-2): DGGITQSPKYLFRKEGQNVTLSCEQNLNHDAMYWYRQDPGQGLRLIYYSQIVNDFQKGDIAEGYSVSREKKESFPLTVTSAQKNPTAFYLCASSKGQGSAGELFFGEGSRLTVL.

The chain links TRBV7-9 to TRBJ2-2, with D possibly matching TRBD2 (5 bases). Trimming pared 8 bases from V and 3 bases from J, leaving 13 bases between. The V gene's germline CDR1 is SEHNR and CDR2 FQNEAQ (reference sequence). This CDR3 has 14 residues. CDR3 nucleotides: TGTGCCAGCGGAGGACGGGTTTACACCGGGGAGCTGTTTTTT. This encodes CASGGRVYTGELFF. Variable domain in full (rest from reference TRBV7-9 and TRBJ2-2): DTGVSQNPRHKITKRGQNVTFRCDPISEHNRLYWYRQTLGQGPEFLTYFQNEAQLEKSRLLSDRFSAERPKGSFSTLEIQRTEQGDSAMYLCASGGRVYTGELFFGEGSRLTVL.

The CDR3 nucleotides read TGCAGCGTAACTGACAGGGGATGGTCTGAAGCTTTCTTT. As protein: CSVTDRGWSEAFF. The chain has TRBV29-1 and TRBJ1-1; TRBD1 aligns across 8 bases. Germline V gene sequence: CDR1 SQVTM, CDR2 ANQGSEA. The CDR3 is 13 residues long. J gave up 6 bases and V 6 bases, and 9 bases lay outside the gene matches.

The chain combines TRBV29-1 with TRBJ2-7; 8 bases map to TRBD2. The germline V gene encodes CDR1 SQVTM and CDR2 ANQGSEA. V shed 4 bases, J shed 0 bases, and the junction held 2 bases outside the gene matches. This CDR3 spans 13 amino acids. Written as DNA, the CDR3 is TGCAGCGTTGCGGGAGGGCCCTCCTACGAGCAGTACTTC. Protein sequence: CSVAGGPSYEQYF.

The V call is TRBV18, the J call TRBJ2-7; weak D call: TRBD2 (6 bases). CDR3 length equals 15 residues. V was pared by 5 bases and J by 2 bases, with 16 bases between. The V gene's germline CDR1 is KGHSH and CDR2 LQKENI. CDR3 in amino acids: CASSKRGLKTYEQYF. Here the CDR3 DNA reads TGTGCCAGCTCAAAACGGGGACTGAAGACCTACGAGCAGTACTTC.

The gene calls are TRBV13 and TRBJ1-3; D remains unclear. Per germline, CDR1 PRHDT and CDR2 FYEKMQ (reference sequence). The CDR3 totals 17 residues. Between the trimmed V and J ends, which lost 6 bases and 0 bases, there was a span of 18 bases. The CDR3 bases are TGTGCCAGCAGTTCGGGCCGGTCTGAGGGCTCTGGAAACACCATATATTTT. It translates to CASSSGRSEGSGNTIYF.

The V call is TRBV5-6, the J call TRBJ2-3; 7 nucleotides agree with TRBD1. The germline V gene has CDR1 SGHDT and CDR2 YYEEEE. Trimming took 1 base from V and 2 from J; bases not matched to a gene: 10. This CDR3 contains 17 residues. CDR3 sequence (DNA): TGTGCCAGCAGCTTGATGAGACAGGGAGTTTTCACAGATACGCAGTATTTT. This codes for CASSLMRQGVFTDTQYF.

In DNA form, the CDR3 reads TGTGCCAGCAGTTTTGCGGGAGGGGACAATGAGCAGTTCTTC. It yields the protein CASSFAGGDNEQFF. V and J are TRBV6-5 and TRBJ2-1, with 9 positions matching TRBD2. Trimming cost V 4 bases and J 5 bases; bases outside gene matches: 3. The CDR3 covers 14 residues. Germline loops: CDR1 MNHEY, CDR2 SVGAGI.